The 11 T cell receptor beta chains given below trace back to one sample, sequenced in a study of shared clonotypes between healthy human individuals. The table came from immunoSEQ multiplex PCR; TCRdb's copy has only in-frame clones and leaves some out. Among 500,000 to 550,000 clones listed, approximately 94% were seen once. The sample taken for sequencing was naive CD4+ T cells sorted from blood. Sample subset: CD45RA+ positively selected. The receptors come from a woman aged 30 to 39 in good health.

The rearrangement joins TRBV19 to TRBJ2-1; D may be TRBD2 (6 bases). Looked up from germline, CDR1 is LNHDA and CDR2 is SQIVND (reference sequence). V shed 11 bases and J shed 8 bases, with 22 bases lying between them. The CDR3 loop spans 14 amino acids. The CDR3 nucleotides read TGTGCCGGATTTACTAGCAGGATCGACGATGAGCAGTTCTTC. It encodes CAGFTSRIDDEQFF.

The chain recombines TRBV5-5 with TRBJ2-7; perhaps TRBD2 as D (5 bases). CDR1 and CDR2 from the germline V gene are SGHKS and YYEKEE (reference sequence). CDR3 length equals 14 residues. Trimming cost V 0 bases and J 0 bases, with 7 bases left between them. CDR3 sequence reads: CASSLVRVSYEQYF. CDR3 in DNA: TGTGCCAGCAGCTTGGTGAGGGTCTCCTACGAGCAGTACTTC.

The V call is TRBV11-2, the J call TRBJ1-4; possibly TRBD1 for D (6 bases). In germline, CDR1 is SGHAT, CDR2 FQNNGV. The CDR3 length is 15 residues. Trimming shortened V by 5 bases and J by 3 bases, and 13 bases separated the two germline ends. CDR3 amino acids: CASSPGGASNEKLFF. The CDR3 coding sequence is TGTGCCAGCAGCCCGGGGGGGGCTTCTAATGAAAAACTGTTTTTT.

This chain connects TRBV28 to TRBJ1-1; a weak D match, TRBD1 (6 bases). Germline CDR1 is MDHEN and CDR2 is SYDVKM. This CDR3 region has 15 residues. Trimming stripped 8 bases from V and 5 bases from J, with 21 bases between. The CDR3 sequence: CASQPRQAVATEAFF. CDR3 in DNA: TGTGCCAGCCAGCCGAGACAGGCGGTGGCAACTGAAGCTTTCTTT. The whole variable domain, remainder taken from reference TRBV28 and TRBJ1-1, is DVKVTQSSRYLVKRTGEKVFLECVQDMDHENMFWYRQDPGLGLRLIYFSYDVKMKEKGDIPEGYSVSREKKERFSLILESASTNQTSMYLCASQPRQAVATEAFFGQGTRLTVV.

This clone was counted between two and nine times. The J gene is TRBJ1-5, the V gene TRBV30; D not resolved. The CDR3 is 14 residues long. Germline V gene sequence: CDR1 GTSNPN, CDR2 SVGIG (reference sequence). The V and J ends lost 3 bases and 9 bases respectively, with 18 bases between them. CDR3 sequence (DNA): TGTGCCTGGAGCCGAGGGCTGGTTAAGTGGCCCCAGCATTTT. Residues: CAWSRGLVKWPQHF.

CDR3 region: CASSHRDITYNEQFF. CDR3 DNA sequence: TGTGCCAGCAGCCACCGGGACATCACCTACAATGAGCAGTTCTTC. V and J are TRBV5-6 and TRBJ2-1, with a tentative D call TRBD1 (6 bases). The CDR3 covers 15 residues. Germline assignment: CDR1 SGHDT and CDR2 YYEEEE. V was pared by 4 bases and J by 2 bases, with 13 bases between. Full variable domain (remainder filled in from reference TRBV5-6 and TRBJ2-1): DAGVTQSPTHLIKTRGQQVTLRCSPKSGHDTVSWYQQALGQGPQFIFQYYEEEERQRGNFPDRFSGHQFPNYSSELNVNALLLGDSALYLCASSHRDITYNEQFFGPGTRLTVL.

The chain employs TRBV4-2 and TRBJ2-5; 12 nucleotides line up with TRBD2. The V and J ends lost 0 bases and 5 bases, in that order; junction bases with no gene match: 10. From germline, CDR1 is LGHNA and CDR2 YNFKEQ. The CDR3 covers 18 residues. DNA of the CDR3: TGTGCCAGCAGCCAAGATTCCGGACTAGCGGGATCGCAGGAGACCCAGTACTTC. As protein: CASSQDSGLAGSQETQYF.

This clone was detected a few times. This chain's CDR3 is CASSQDQDDFYGYTF. CDR3 bases: TGCGCCAGCAGCCAAGATCAGGATGACTTCTATGGCTACACCTTC. The chain is built from TRBV4-1 and TRBJ1-2; D uncertain. The V end was cut by 0 bases, the J end by 4 bases, with 12 bases between. Germline CDR1 and CDR2: MGHRA and YSYEKL. The CDR3 is 15 amino acids.

The rearrangement uses TRBV5-1 and TRBJ2-5; 8 positions agree with TRBD1. Germline V CDR1 and CDR2: SGHRS, YFSETQ. The CDR3 has 14 residues. The ends lost 0 bases at V and 4 bases at J; junction bases unmatched: 2. CDR3 coding DNA: TGCGCCAGCAGCTTGGGGACAGGGCTAGAGACCCAGTACTTC. Protein sequence: CASSLGTGLETQYF.

The rearrangement uses TRBV5-4 and TRBJ2-5; D ambiguous. With the DNA end fitting TRBJ2-7 better, the J assignment may be wrong. Germline CDR1 and CDR2: SGHNT and YYREEE (reference sequence). This CDR3 has 14 amino acids. CDR3 bases: TGTGCCAGCAGCTTGCCAACCGCGTCCAACGAGCAGTACTTC. This encodes CASSLPTASNEQYF.

This chain links TRBV19 with TRBJ2-2; 8 nucleotides line up with TRBD2. After removal of 8 bases from V and 4 bases from J, the junction contained 6 bases not matched to a gene. Germline values: CDR1 LNHDA, CDR2 SQIVND (reference sequence). The CDR3 is made up of 14 amino acids. The CDR3 nucleotides are TGTGCCAGTCGCGTTACTAGCGGCACCGGGGAGCTGTTTTTT. Translation: CASRVTSGTGELFF.